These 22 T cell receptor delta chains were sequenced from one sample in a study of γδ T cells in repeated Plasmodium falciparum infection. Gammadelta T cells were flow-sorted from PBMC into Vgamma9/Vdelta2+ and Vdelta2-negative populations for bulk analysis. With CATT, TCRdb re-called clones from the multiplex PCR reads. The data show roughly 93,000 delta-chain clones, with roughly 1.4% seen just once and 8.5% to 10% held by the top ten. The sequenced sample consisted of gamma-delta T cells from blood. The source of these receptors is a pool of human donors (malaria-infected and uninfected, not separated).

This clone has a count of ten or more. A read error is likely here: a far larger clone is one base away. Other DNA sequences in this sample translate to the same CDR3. CDR3 DNA: TGTGCCTGTGACACCCTTTCTGGGGGAACCGGATCCTGGGACACCCGACAGATGTTCTTC. Its translation is CACDTLSGGTGSWDTRQMFF. The chain has TRDV2 and TRDJ3; 8 bases map to TRDD3. The CDR3 consists of 20 residues. Germline CDR1 GEAIGNYY, CDR2 EKD.

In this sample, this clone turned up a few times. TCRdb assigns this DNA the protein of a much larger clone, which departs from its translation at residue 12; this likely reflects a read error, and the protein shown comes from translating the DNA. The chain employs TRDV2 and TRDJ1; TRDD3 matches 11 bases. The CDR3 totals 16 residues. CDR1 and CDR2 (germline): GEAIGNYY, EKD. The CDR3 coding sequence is TGTGCCTGTGACACCCTGGGGGATACTTCCACCAATAAACTCATCTTT. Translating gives CACDTLGDTSTNKLIF.

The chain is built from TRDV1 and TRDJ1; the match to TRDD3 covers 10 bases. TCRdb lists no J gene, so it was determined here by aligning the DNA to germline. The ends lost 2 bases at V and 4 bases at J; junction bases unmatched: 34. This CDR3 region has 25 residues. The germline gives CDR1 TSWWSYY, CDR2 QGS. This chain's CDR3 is CALGEGPFFLPEKGGYGRGLDKLIF. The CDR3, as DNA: TGTGCTCTTGGGGAAGGGCCCTTCTTCCTACCCGAAAAAGGGGGATACGGAAGGGGTCTCGATAAACTCATCTTT.

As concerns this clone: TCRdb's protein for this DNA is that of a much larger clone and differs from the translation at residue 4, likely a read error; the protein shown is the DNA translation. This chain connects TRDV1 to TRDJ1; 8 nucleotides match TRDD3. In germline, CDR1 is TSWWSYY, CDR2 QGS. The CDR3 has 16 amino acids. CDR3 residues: CALRELRTWGSTKLIF. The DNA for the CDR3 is TGTGCTCTTAGGGAACTTCGGACCTGGGGGAGTACAAAACTCATCTTT.

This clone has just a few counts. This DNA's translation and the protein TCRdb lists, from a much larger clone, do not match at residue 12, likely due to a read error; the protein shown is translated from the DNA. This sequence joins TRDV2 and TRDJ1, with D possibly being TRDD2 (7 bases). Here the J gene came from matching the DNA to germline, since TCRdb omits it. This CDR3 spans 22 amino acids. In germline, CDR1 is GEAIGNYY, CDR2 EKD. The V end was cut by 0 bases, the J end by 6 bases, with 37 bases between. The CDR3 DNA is TGTGCCTGTGACACCCGCCTTCCTTCCAACTATGCTGGGGATCCCCGAGGATATAAACTCATCTTT. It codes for CACDTRLPSNYAGDPRGYKLIF.

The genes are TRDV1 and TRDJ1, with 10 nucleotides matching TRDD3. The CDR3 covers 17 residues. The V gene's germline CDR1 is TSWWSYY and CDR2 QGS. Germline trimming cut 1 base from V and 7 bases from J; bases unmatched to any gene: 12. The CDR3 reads CALGEPPTDWGIVKLIF. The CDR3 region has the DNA TGTGCTCTTGGGGAACCCCCTACTGACTGGGGGATCGTTAAACTCATCTTT.

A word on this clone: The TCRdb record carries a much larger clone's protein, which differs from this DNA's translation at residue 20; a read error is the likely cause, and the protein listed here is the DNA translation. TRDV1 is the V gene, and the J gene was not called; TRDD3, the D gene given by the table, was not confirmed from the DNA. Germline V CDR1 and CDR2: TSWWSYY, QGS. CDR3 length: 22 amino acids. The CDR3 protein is CALGEPLSLPLLYWGISYKPIF. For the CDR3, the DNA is TGTGCTCTTGGGGAACCCCTATCCCTTCCTCTCCTTTACTGGGGGATCTCGTATAAACCCATCTTT.

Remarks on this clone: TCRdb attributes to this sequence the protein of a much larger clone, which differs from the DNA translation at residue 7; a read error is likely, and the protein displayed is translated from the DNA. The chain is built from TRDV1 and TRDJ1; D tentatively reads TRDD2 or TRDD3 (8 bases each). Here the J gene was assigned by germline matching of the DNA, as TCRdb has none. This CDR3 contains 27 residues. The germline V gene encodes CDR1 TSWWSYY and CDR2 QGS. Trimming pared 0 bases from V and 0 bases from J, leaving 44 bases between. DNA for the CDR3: TGTGCTCTTGGGGAACTAAGGACGGTATTGGTAACTTCCTACGTCTGGTGGGGGATTACCTACACCGATAAACTCATCTTT. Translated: CALGELRTVLVTSYVWWGITYTDKLIF.

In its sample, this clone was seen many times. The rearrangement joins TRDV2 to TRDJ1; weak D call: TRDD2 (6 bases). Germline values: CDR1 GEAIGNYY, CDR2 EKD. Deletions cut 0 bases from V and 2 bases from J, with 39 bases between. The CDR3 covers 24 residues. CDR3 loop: CACDTLKDAFHYTLPGLETDKLIF. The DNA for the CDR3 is TGTGCCTGTGACACCCTAAAAGACGCCTTCCATTATACACTCCCCGGGTTGGAGACCGATAAACTCATCTTT.

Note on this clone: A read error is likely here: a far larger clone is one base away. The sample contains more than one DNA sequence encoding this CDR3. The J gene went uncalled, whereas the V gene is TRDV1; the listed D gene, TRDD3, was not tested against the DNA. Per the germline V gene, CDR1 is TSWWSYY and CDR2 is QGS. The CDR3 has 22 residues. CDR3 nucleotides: TGTGCTCTTGGGGAACTTATAGCTCGAGCTCTAACTGGGGGATACCAAACCGATAAACTCATCTTC. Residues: CALGELIARALTGGYQTDKLIF.

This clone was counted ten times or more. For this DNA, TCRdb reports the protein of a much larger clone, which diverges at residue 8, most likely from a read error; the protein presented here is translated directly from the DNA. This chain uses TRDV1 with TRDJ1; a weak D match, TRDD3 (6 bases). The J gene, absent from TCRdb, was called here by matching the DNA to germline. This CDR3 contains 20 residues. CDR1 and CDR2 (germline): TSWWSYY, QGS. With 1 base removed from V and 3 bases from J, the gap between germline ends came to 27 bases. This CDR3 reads CALGEPASVLHILGPDKLIF. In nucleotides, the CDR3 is TGTGCTCTTGGGGAACCAGCTAGCGTCCTCCACATACTGGGTCCCGATAAACTCATCTTT.

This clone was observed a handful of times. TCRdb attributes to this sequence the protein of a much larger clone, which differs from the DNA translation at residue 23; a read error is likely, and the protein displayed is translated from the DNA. In nucleotides, the CDR3 is TGTGCTCTTGGGGAACTGTTGACAGCCCTACCCGGTGTACTGGAGGTCACACTGTACACCGATAAATTCATCTTT. It codes for CALGELLTALPGVLEVTLYTDKFIF. The J gene is uncalled and the V gene is TRDV1; TRDD3 reflects the table's D call only, with no check against the DNA. The CDR3 loop spans 25 amino acids. Germline lookup yields CDR1 TSWWSYY and CDR2 QGS.

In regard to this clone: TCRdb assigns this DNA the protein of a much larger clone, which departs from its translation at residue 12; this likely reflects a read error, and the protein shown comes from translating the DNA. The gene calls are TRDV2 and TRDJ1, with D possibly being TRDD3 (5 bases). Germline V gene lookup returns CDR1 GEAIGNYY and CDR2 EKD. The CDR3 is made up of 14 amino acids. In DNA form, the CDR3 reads TGTGCCTGTGACACCATCTGGGAAGCCGATAAATTCATCTTT. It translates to CACDTIWEADKFIF.

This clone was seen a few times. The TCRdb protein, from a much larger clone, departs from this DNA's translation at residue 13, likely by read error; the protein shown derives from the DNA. Here the CDR3 DNA reads TGTGCCTGTGACACCGGGGGATACGCCGATAAACTCACCTTT. Translated: CACDTGGYADKLTF. V is TRDV2 and J is TRDJ1; TRDD3 aligns across 10 bases. Per the germline V gene, CDR1 is GEAIGNYY and CDR2 is EKD. CDR3 length: 14 amino acids.

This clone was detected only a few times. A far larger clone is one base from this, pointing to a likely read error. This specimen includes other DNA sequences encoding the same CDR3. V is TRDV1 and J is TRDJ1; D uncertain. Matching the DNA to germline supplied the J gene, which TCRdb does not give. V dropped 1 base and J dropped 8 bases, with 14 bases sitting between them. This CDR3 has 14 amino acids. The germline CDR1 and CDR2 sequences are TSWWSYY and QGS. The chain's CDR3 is CALGEPDPLLKLIF. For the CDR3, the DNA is TGTGCTCTTGGGGAACCGGATCCTTTGCTAAAACTCATCTTT.

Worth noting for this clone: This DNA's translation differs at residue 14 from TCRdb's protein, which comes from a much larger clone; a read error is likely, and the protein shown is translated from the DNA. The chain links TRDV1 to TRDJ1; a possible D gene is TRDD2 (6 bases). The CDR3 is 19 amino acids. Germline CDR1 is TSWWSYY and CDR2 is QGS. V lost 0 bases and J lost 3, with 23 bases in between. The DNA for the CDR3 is TGTGCTCTTGGGGAACTTCTCCTACCAGGAGCCCTCGGCGCCGATAAACTCATCTTT. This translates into CALGELLLPGALGADKLIF.

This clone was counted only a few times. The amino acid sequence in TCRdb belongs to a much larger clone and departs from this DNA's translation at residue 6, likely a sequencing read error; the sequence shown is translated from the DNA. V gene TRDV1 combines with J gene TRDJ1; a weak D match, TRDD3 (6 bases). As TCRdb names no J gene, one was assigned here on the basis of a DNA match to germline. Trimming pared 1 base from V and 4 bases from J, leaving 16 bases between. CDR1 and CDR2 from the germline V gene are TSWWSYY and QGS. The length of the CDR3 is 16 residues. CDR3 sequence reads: CALGEPLLGASDKLIF. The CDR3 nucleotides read TGTGCTCTTGGGGAACCCCTACTGGGTGCTAGCGATAAACTCATCTTT.

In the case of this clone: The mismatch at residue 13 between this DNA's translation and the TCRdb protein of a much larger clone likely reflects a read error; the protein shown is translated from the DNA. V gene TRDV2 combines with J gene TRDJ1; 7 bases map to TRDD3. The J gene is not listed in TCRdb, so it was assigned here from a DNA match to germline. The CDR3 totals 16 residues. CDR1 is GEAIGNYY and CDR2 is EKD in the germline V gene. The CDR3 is CACDTRTGDRTDRLIF. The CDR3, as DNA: TGTGCCTGTGACACTCGTACTGGGGATCGAACCGATAGACTCATCTTT.

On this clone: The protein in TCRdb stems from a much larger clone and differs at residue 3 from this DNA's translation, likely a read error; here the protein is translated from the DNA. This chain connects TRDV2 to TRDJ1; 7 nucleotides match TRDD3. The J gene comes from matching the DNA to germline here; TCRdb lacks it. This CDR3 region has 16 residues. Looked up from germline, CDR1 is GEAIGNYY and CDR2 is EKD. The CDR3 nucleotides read TGTGCCCGTGACCCTGCTGGGGATAAGTGGGGCGATAAACTCATCTTT. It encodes CARDPAGDKWGDKLIF.

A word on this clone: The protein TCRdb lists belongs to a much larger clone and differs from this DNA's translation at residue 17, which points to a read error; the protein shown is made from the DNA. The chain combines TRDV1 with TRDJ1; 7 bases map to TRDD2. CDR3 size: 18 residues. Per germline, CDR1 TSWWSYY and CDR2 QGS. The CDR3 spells CALGLAGIPTPVLCGLTF. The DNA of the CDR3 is TGTGCTCTTGGGTTAGCTGGAATTCCTACCCCCGTACTCTGCGGACTCACCTTT.

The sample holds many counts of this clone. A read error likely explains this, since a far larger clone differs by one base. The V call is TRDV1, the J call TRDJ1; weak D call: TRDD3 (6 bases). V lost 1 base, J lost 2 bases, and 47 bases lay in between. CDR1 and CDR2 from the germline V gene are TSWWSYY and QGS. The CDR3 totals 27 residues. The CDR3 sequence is CALGEPVSYKLTHTIWWHAWGTDKLIF. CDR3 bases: TGTGCTCTTGGGGAACCTGTCTCCTATAAACTCACTCATACTATCTGGTGGCACGCATGGGGGACCGATAAACTCATCTTT.

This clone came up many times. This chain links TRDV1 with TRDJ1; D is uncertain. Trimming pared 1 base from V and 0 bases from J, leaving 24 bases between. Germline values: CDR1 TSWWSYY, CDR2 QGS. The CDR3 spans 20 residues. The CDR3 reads CALGERAPPLFHLYTDKLIF. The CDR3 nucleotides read TGTGCTCTTGGGGAACGGGCCCCGCCCCTATTTCACCTTTACACCGATAAACTCATCTTT.